The next 23 T cell receptor beta chains were all read from a single sample in a study of T cell responses to AZD1222 COVID-19 vaccine. Using immunoSEQ multiplex PCR, the repertoire was profiled, and TCRdb retains in-frame clones only, with some absent. Of over 120,000 clones in the sample, around nine tenths were seen once. Specimen: peripheral blood, collected on day 0 of AZD1222 vaccination. The receptor set was obtained from an adult in good health.

For the CDR3, the DNA is TGTGCCAGCAGCTTATTGGGTTGGGATCAGCCCCAGCATTTT. Translated: CASSLLGWDQPQHF. The chain carries TRBV7-2 and TRBJ1-5; D remains ambiguous. The CDR3 is made up of 14 amino acids. Germline V gives CDR1 SGHTA, CDR2 FQGNSA. V was pared by 2 bases and J by 5 bases, with 10 bases between.

This clone showed up just once. The chain carries TRBV7-9 and TRBJ1-4; maybe TRBD1 (5 bases). Trimming took off 5 bases at V and 4 bases at J, with 14 bases between the two ends. Germline V gene lookup returns CDR1 SEHNR and CDR2 FQNEAQ (reference sequence). The CDR3 is 15 amino acids. The CDR3 here is CASSPYRLSNEKLFF. The CDR3 bases are TGTGCCAGCAGCCCCTACAGGCTAAGTAATGAAAAACTGTTTTTT.

The chain is built from TRBV5-4 and TRBJ2-2; perhaps TRBD2 as D (6 bases). Germline CDR1 is SGHNT and CDR2 is YYREEE (reference sequence). Trimming took off 4 bases at V and 4 bases at J, with 17 bases between the two ends. This CDR3 has 16 residues. The CDR3 DNA reads as TGTGCCAGCAGCCAGAGGACTAAAACCCTCACCGGGGAGCTGTTTTTT. It specifies CASSQRTKTLTGELFF.

J is TRBJ1-3 and V is TRBV4-1, with 7 positions matching TRBD1. V was clipped by 3 bases and J by 3 bases; unmatched bases: 5. Germline V gene lookup returns CDR1 MGHRA and CDR2 YSYEKL. The CDR3 covers 15 residues. CDR3 sequence (DNA): TGCGCCAGCAGCCATAACAGGGGAGTTGGAAACACCATATATTTT. Translation: CASSHNRGVGNTIYF.

The gene calls are TRBV6-2 or TRBV6-3 and TRBJ2-7; D might be TRBD2 (5 bases). Germline V gives CDR1 MNHEY, CDR2 SVGEGT. Trimming took off 2 bases at V and 5 bases at J, with 10 bases between the two ends. The CDR3 consists of 13 residues. CDR3 loop: CASSYTAGDEQYF. For the CDR3, the DNA is TGTGCCAGCAGTTACACCGCGGGCGACGAGCAGTACTTC.

The chain combines TRBV7-6 with TRBJ2-6; TRBD1 matches 9 bases. In germline, CDR1 is SGHVS, CDR2 FNYEAQ. The CDR3 sequence is 16 residues long. Losses at the gene ends were 2 bases for V and 4 bases for J; bases not matched to a gene: 3. This CDR3 reads CASSLNRGQGANVLTF. In DNA form, the CDR3 reads TGTGCCAGCAGCTTAAACAGGGGGCAGGGGGCCAACGTCCTGACTTTC. The full variable domain, rest sourced from reference TRBV7-6 and TRBJ2-6, is GAGVSQSPRYKVTKRGQDVALRCDPISGHVSLYWYRQALGQGPEFLTYFNYEAQQDKSGLPNDRFSAERPEGSISTLTIQRTEQRDSAMYRCASSLNRGQGANVLTFGAGSRLTVL.

The genes are TRBV2 and TRBJ2-7; no firm D call. In germline, CDR1 is SNHLY, CDR2 FYNNEI. V lost 6 bases to trimming and J lost 5 bases, with 14 bases between them. The CDR3 contains 13 residues. The CDR3 sequence: CASRLTIGDEQYF. CDR3 nucleotide sequence: TGTGCCAGCAGGTTGACAATCGGCGACGAGCAGTACTTC.

The chain has TRBV2 and TRBJ1-2; tentatively, D is TRBD1 (6 bases). This CDR3 has 15 amino acids. Germline lookup yields CDR1 SNHLY and CDR2 FYNNEI. Trimming shortened V by 6 bases and J by 1 base, and 15 bases separated the two germline ends. DNA for the CDR3: TGTGCCAGCAGCGACACAGGACAGAGTAACTATGGCTACACCTTC. This codes for CASSDTGQSNYGYTF.

The chain recombines TRBV6-5 with TRBJ1-2; a possible D gene is TRBD1 (5 bases). Germline CDR1 MNHEY, CDR2 SVGAGI. V lost 10 bases and J 7 bases, leaving 16 bases between the germline ends. The CDR3 runs to 12 residues. The CDR3: CATERQKSGYTF. The CDR3 bases are TGTGCCACGGAACGACAGAAAAGTGGCTACACCTTC.

This chain uses TRBV29-1 with TRBJ2-2, with D tentatively TRBD2 (6 bases). The V end lost 0 bases, the J end lost 4 bases, and 15 bases lay between the germline ends. The CDR3 runs 16 residues. The V gene's germline CDR1 is SQVTM and CDR2 ANQGSEA. The CDR3 sequence is CSVEDGLARGTGELFF. CDR3 nucleotide sequence: TGCAGCGTTGAAGATGGTCTAGCGAGGGGCACCGGGGAGCTGTTTTTT.

The chain has TRBV10-2 and TRBJ2-5; 8 bases match TRBD1. The V and J ends lost 7 bases and 1 base, in that order; junction bases with no gene match: 2. Germline CDR1 is WSHSY and CDR2 is SAAADI. CDR3 length: 13 residues. CDR3 coding DNA: TGCGCCAGCAAAGGACAGGGCCAAGAGACCCAGTACTTC. Its protein is CASKGQGQETQYF.

The V gene is TRBV4-2, the J gene TRBJ2-1; 7 positions agree with TRBD2. CDR1 is LGHNA and CDR2 is YNFKEQ in the germline V gene. This CDR3 is built from 16 residues. The ends lost 0 bases at V and 6 bases at J; junction bases unmatched: 8. The CDR3 DNA reads TGTGCCAGCAGCCAAGATGATCCCGGGAGGCCCAATGAGCAGTTCTTC. This translates into CASSQDDPGRPNEQFF.

This clone was seen just once. The chain is built from TRBV28 and TRBJ2-2; 12 nucleotides line up with TRBD2. V dropped 6 bases and J dropped 6; count of bases not matched to a gene: 8. The CDR3 contains 16 residues. Germline V CDR1 and CDR2: MDHEN, SYDVKM. The CDR3 reads CASSGLAGFKAGELFF. In nucleotides, the CDR3 is TGTGCCAGCAGCGGACTAGCGGGGTTTAAGGCCGGGGAGCTGTTTTTT.

The CDR3 region has the DNA TGCGCCAGCAGCTCCATCCCGGGTGGAAACACCATATATTTT. This sequence encodes CASSSIPGGNTIYF. V and J are TRBV5-1 and TRBJ1-3; no definite D call. From germline, CDR1 is SGHRS and CDR2 YFSETQ. Trimming pared 3 bases from V and 3 bases from J, leaving 10 bases between. The CDR3 is 14 amino acids.

This clone was counted a few times. The V and J genes are TRBV18 and TRBJ2-5; weak D call: TRBD1 (6 bases). The germline V gene has CDR1 KGHSH and CDR2 LQKENI. The CDR3 extends over 13 amino acids. Trimming stripped 5 bases from V and 5 bases from J, with 12 bases between. CDR3 DNA sequence: TGTGCCAGCTCAGCGACAGGCACGGAGACCCAGTACTTC. This translates into CASSATGTETQYF.

The gene calls are TRBV5-1 and TRBJ1-3, with 7 nucleotides matching TRBD1. Trimming removed 4 bases from V and 2 bases from J; junction bases left unmatched: 3. There are 14 residues in the CDR3. The germline CDR1 and CDR2 sequences are SGHRS and YFSETQ. The CDR3: CASSITGAGNTIYF. In nucleotides, the CDR3 is TGCGCCAGCAGCATAACAGGGGCTGGAAACACCATATATTTT.

The J gene is TRBJ1-4, the V gene TRBV28, with 11 bases lining up with TRBD1. This CDR3 is built from 17 residues. Trimming took 5 bases from V and 4 from J; bases not matched to a gene: 9. Germline V gives CDR1 MDHEN, CDR2 SYDVKM. CDR3 loop: CASSPGQGGLLNEKLFF. The CDR3 region has the DNA TGTGCCAGCAGTCCGGGACAGGGGGGATTACTTAATGAAAAACTGTTTTTT.

The V call is TRBV6-5, the J call TRBJ1-4; maybe TRBD1 (5 bases). This CDR3 region has 14 residues. The V end was cut by 3 bases, the J end by 8 bases, with 13 bases between. The germline gives CDR1 MNHEY, CDR2 SVGAGI. The CDR3 DNA is TGTGCCAGCAGTTATGCAGGGATTGGCGAAAAACTGTTTTTT. This codes for CASSYAGIGEKLFF.

This clone has just a few counts. This chain uses TRBV3-1 (or the pseudogene TRBV3-2) with TRBJ1-6; the D gene is possibly TRBD1 (5 bases). Between the trimmed V and J ends, which lost 2 bases and 8 bases, there was a span of 13 bases. The CDR3 is 15 amino acids. The germline gives CDR1 LGHDT, CDR2 YNNKEL (reference sequence). CDR3 sequence reads: CASSQRAQGYSPLHF. In DNA form, the CDR3 reads TGTGCCAGCAGCCAAAGGGCGCAGGGCTATTCACCCCTCCACTTT.

The rearrangement joins TRBV5-5 to TRBJ1-6; a weak D match, TRBD1 (5 bases). The V gene's germline CDR1 is SGHKS and CDR2 YYEKEE (reference sequence). Between the trimmed V and J ends, which lost 4 bases and 8 bases, there was a span of 16 bases. CDR3 length equals 15 residues. The DNA for the CDR3 is TGTGCCAGCAGCCAGGGAGAGCTCTACGATTCACCCCTCCACTTT. It encodes CASSQGELYDSPLHF. Using reference TRBV5-5 and TRBJ1-6 for the parts outside the CDR3, the full variable domain is DAGVTQSPTHLIKTRGQQVTLRCSPISGHKSVSWYQQVLGQGPQFIFQYYEKEERGRGNFPDRFSARQFPNYSSELNVNALLLGDSALYLCASSQGELYDSPLHFGNGTRLTVT.

The chain recombines TRBV27 with TRBJ2-1; D is possibly TRBD1 (6 bases). The CDR3 sequence is 15 residues long. Germline loops: CDR1 MNHEY, CDR2 SMNVEV (reference sequence). Trimming left V 2 bases short and J 9 bases short, with 17 bases between. The CDR3 sequence: CASSLRAGVKGEQFF. DNA for the CDR3: TGTGCCAGCAGTTTACGGGCAGGGGTTAAGGGTGAGCAGTTCTTC.

V usage is TRBV29-1 and J usage is TRBJ1-4, with D perhaps matching TRBD1 (6 bases). With 3 bases removed from V and 7 bases from J, the gap between germline ends came to 15 bases. CDR1 is SQVTM, CDR2 ANQGSEA, per germline. This CDR3 is 14 amino acids long. The CDR3 DNA reads TGCAGCGTTGAGAGTGGCAGGGGACGTGAAAAACTGTTTTTT. It encodes CSVESGRGREKLFF. The complete variable domain, with remaining parts taken from reference TRBV29-1 and TRBJ1-4, reads SAVISQKPSRDICQRGTSLTIQCQVDSQVTMMFWYRQQPGQSLTLIATANQGSEATYESGFVIDKFPISRPNLTFSTLTVSNMSPEDSSIYLCSVESGRGREKLFFGSGTQLSVL.

The chain carries TRBV11-2 and TRBJ2-1; D is possibly TRBD1 or TRBD2 (5 bases each). The CDR3 spans 14 residues. Per the germline V gene, CDR1 is SGHAT and CDR2 is FQNNGV. Between the trimmed V and J ends, which lost 5 bases and 8 bases, there was a span of 16 bases. The CDR3 coding sequence is TGTGCCAGCAGCAGAGTGAGGGGTTCGGATGAGCAGTTCTTC. Translated, it gives CASSRVRGSDEQFF.